Sequencing of this T cell receptor (beta chain) was carried out in a study of shared clonotypes between healthy human individuals. Study findings and constraints: In general, naive subsets displayed greater estimated richness than memory subsets did. The diversity represented, both genetic and in exposure history, was limited by few donors.

It was at deep level that the assay was run. TCRdb's copy holds only in-frame clones and misses some; the assay was immunoSEQ multiplex PCR. The sample has fewer than 3 million clones, around 93% seen once. CD4+ cells yielded CD45RA+ naive and CD45RA-negative memory subsets. The length of the CDR3 is 16 residues. Between the trimmed V and J ends, which lost 7 bases and 1 base, there was a span of 17 bases. CDR1 is SNHLY, CDR2 FYNNEI, per germline. This clone was recorded once. Its antigen is still unknown. J is TRBJ1-5 and V is TRBV2; possibly TRBD1 for D (5 bases). The receptor was isolated from a man aged 18 to 29 in good health. Some clones in this sample may be carry-over from other donors' samples. The sample taken for sequencing was naive CD4+ T cells from PBMCs. The subset denotes: CD45RA+ positively selected. The CDR3 region has the DNA TGTGCCAGCACCGACGGGGGGGGAGGGAGCAATCAGCCCCAGCATTTT. Translating gives CASTDGGGGSNQPQHF.